This T cell receptor beta chain emerged from a study of blood T cell repertoires in COVID-19. The assay was immunoSEQ multiplex PCR, and TCRdb's table has in-frame clones only and misses some. The sample contains some 320,000 clones, approximately 89% of which appear only once. Trimming removed 5 bases from V and 4 bases from J; junction bases left unmatched: 10. The CDR3 is 15 amino acids. Germline-derived CDR1 and CDR2 are SGHRS and YFSETQ. Enrolled through a virtual design, the participants were between roughly 18 and 90 years of age and came from about two dozen US areas. The sequenced sample consisted of PBMCs or T cells enriched from blood (not recorded which). V usage is TRBV5-1 and J usage is TRBJ2-7; 9 bases agree with TRBD1. The source is a woman aged 30 to 39 who had recovered from COVID-19. CDR3 protein: CASSSPGQGIYEQYF. CDR3 DNA sequence: TGCGCCAGCAGTTCCCCGGGACAGGGTATTTACGAGCAGTACTTC. Filled out from reference TRBV5-1 and TRBJ2-7, the complete variable domain reads KAGVTQTPRYLIKTRGQQVTLSCSPISGHRSVSWYQQTPGQGLQFLFEYFSETQRNKGNFPGRFSGRQFSNSRSEMNVSTLELGDSALYLCASSSPGQGIYEQYFGPGTRLTVT.